These T cell receptor beta chains were read from a single sample in a study of CD8 T cells in Susac syndrome. TCRdb re-derived calls from the immunoSEQ multiplex PCR reads in MiXCR, one entry per CDR3 protein. The profile shows tens of thousands of distinct CDR3 sequences, roughly 94% of them singletons. The sequencing input was CD4+ T cells from PBMCs. The receptors come from a human donor with Susac syndrome. The CDR3 runs from the conserved cysteine through the conserved F or W. D genes are given only for firm matches. Clone size appears in some rows only: once, few, many, or a class for an expanded clone.

d_call | j_call | clone_size | v_call | cdr3_aa | cdr3_nt
NA | TRBJ2-3 | NA | TRBV14 | CASSQELIRVDTDTQYF | TGTGCCAGCAGCCAAGAGTTGATAAGGGTAGACACAGATACGCAGTATTTT
NA | TRBJ2-2 | once | TRBV24-1 | CATSDLGAGELFF | TGTGCCACCAGTGATTTAGGGGCCGGGGAGCTGTTTTTT
TRBD2 | TRBJ2-1 | NA | TRBV20-1 | CSVPKAGGPNEQFF | TGCAGTGTTCCCAAAGCGGGGGGGCCCAATGAGCAGTTCTTC
TRBD2 | TRBJ2-1 | NA | TRBV9 | CASSPPSGGFYNEQFF | TGTGCCAGCAGCCCCCCTAGCGGGGGGTTCTACAATGAGCAGTTCTTC
NA | TRBJ2-7 | NA | TRBV28 | CASGQKPYEQYF | TGTGCCAGCGGGCAGAAGCCCTACGAGCAGTACTTC
NA | TRBJ2-5 | once | TRBV11-2 | CASSEGREETQYF | TGTGCCAGCAGCGAGGGACGGGAAGAGACCCAGTACTTC
TRBD1 | TRBJ1-4 | NA | TRBV9 | CASSGTGTGDEKLFF | TGTGCCAGCAGCGGCACCGGGACAGGGGATGAAAAACTGTTTTTT
NA | TRBJ1-5 | NA | TRBV2 | CASRAQTSNQPQHF | TGTGCCAGCAGGGCCCAAACTAGCAATCAGCCCCAGCATTTT
TRBD1 | TRBJ2-1 | NA | TRBV20-1 | CSARGTGGAYNEQFF | TGCAGTGCCCGCGGGACAGGGGGGGCCTACAATGAGCAGTTCTTC
NA | TRBJ2-2 | NA | TRBV7-3 | CASSLDSYTGELFF | TGTGCCAGCAGCTTAGACAGCTACACCGGGGAGCTGTTTTTT
TRBD1 | TRBJ2-3 | NA | TRBV15 | CATSREQGAVDTQYF | TGTGCCACCAGCAGAGAACAGGGGGCCGTAGATACGCAGTATTTT
NA | TRBJ2-4 | NA | TRBV3-1 | CASSQDHHSRNIQYF | TGTGCCAGCAGCCAAGATCATCACAGTCGGAACATTCAGTACTTC
NA | TRBJ1-1 | NA | TRBV14 | CASNPPGTLEAFF | TGTGCCAGTAATCCACCAGGGACACTTGAAGCTTTCTTT
NA | TRBJ1-2 | NA | TRBV30 | CAWSVEGSVGYTF | TGTGCCTGGAGTGTGGAGGGCTCGGTGGGCTACACCTTC
TRBD1 | TRBJ1-2 | NA | TRBV12-3/TRBV12-4 | CASSPDRERGYTF | TGTGCCAGCAGTCCCGACAGGGAACGAGGCTACACCTTC
NA | TRBJ2-7 | NA | TRBV12-3/TRBV12-4 | CASSLTSYEQYF | TGTGCCAGCAGTCTGACCTCCTACGAGCAGTACTTC
NA | TRBJ2-2 | few | TRBV7-2 | CASSFTGELFF | TGTGCCAGCAGCTTCACCGGGGAGCTGTTTTTT
NA | TRBJ2-7 | NA | TRBV15 | CATSARQSSYEQYF | TGTGCCACCAGCGCCCGACAGAGCTCCTACGAGCAGTACTTC
NA | TRBJ2-7 | NA | TRBV19 | CASSISGQGIYEQYF | TGTGCCAGTAGTATATCGGGTCAGGGGATCTACGAGCAGTACTTC
NA | TRBJ1-6 | NA | TRBV25-1 | CASSDPRGTLNNSPLHF | TGTGCCAGCAGTGACCCGAGGGGCACACTCAATAATTCACCCCTCCACTTT
NA | TRBJ2-7 | NA | TRBV20-1 | CSASLSEPLLEQYF | TGCAGTGCTAGTCTCTCGGAACCCCTATTGGAGCAGTACTTC
TRBD1 | TRBJ1-5 | NA | TRBV12-3/TRBV12-4 | CASSSPHRGGNQPQHF | TGTGCCAGCAGTTCCCCGCACAGGGGCGGCAATCAGCCCCAGCATTTT
NA | TRBJ1-6 | NA | TRBV20-1 | CSAPGSSSNSPLHF | TGCAGTGCTCCTGGTAGCAGTTCTAATTCACCCCTCCACTTT
NA | TRBJ1-1 | NA | TRBV20-1 | CSAPGSGGTEAFF | TGCAGTGCTCCAGGGAGTGGTGGCACTGAAGCTTTCTTT
NA | TRBJ2-7 | NA | TRBV11-2 | CASSLVSREHYEQYF | TGTGCCAGCAGCTTAGTAAGCAGGGAACACTACGAGCAGTACTTC
NA | TRBJ2-7 | NA | TRBV5-1 | CASSLVGSPSYEQYF | TGCGCCAGCAGCTTGGTCGGGAGCCCCTCCTACGAGCAGTACTTC
TRBD1 | TRBJ2-7 | NA | TRBV12-3/TRBV12-4 | CASSLRGTGVEQYF | TGTGCCAGCAGTTTAAGAGGGACAGGGGTTGAGCAGTACTTC
TRBD2 | TRBJ2-5 | NA | TRBV6-1 | CASSGGLVQETQYF | TGTGCCAGCAGTGGCGGACTAGTTCAGGAGACCCAGTACTTC
NA | TRBJ2-1 | few | TRBV30 | CAWSGGSYNEQFF | TGTGCCTGGAGTGGGGGCTCCTACAATGAGCAGTTCTTC